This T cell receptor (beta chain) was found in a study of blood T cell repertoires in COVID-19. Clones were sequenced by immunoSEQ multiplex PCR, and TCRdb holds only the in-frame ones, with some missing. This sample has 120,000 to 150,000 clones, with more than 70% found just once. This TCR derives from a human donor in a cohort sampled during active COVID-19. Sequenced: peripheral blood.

CDR3 protein: CATPGGGNQPQHF. Here the CDR3 DNA reads TGTGCCACCCCAGGGGGCGGCAATCAGCCCCAGCATTTT. The J gene is TRBJ1-5, the V gene TRBV6-4, with 8 bases aligning to TRBD1. The CDR3 is made up of 13 amino acids. J was trimmed by 2 bases and V by 10 bases; bases with no gene match: 4. CDR1 and CDR2 (germline): MRHNA, SNTAGT.